Each of the 16 T cell receptor beta chains below was sequenced from the same sample in a study of blood T cell repertoires in COVID-19. Data came from immunoSEQ multiplex PCR; TCRdb stores just in-frame clones and leaves some out. This sample yields 300,000 or so clones, of which roughly 82% are seen a single time; roughly 1.6% belongs to the top ten. The sample taken for sequencing was peripheral blood. The receptors derive from a woman between 50 and 59 years old with acute or convalescent COVID-19.

Ten or more counts support this clone. The chain employs TRBV18 and TRBJ2-3, with D uncertain. Trimming pared 4 bases from V and 2 bases from J, leaving 4 bases between. The CDR3 has 12 residues. Germline loops: CDR1 KGHSH, CDR2 LQKENI. The CDR3 protein is CASSLYTDTQYF. DNA for the CDR3: TGTGCCAGCTCACTATACACAGATACGCAGTATTTT.

The rearrangement links TRBV28 to TRBJ1-2; D not certain. Looked up from germline, CDR1 is MDHEN and CDR2 is SYDVKM. With 5 bases removed from V and 4 bases from J, the gap between germline ends came to 11 bases. This CDR3 spans 13 amino acids. The CDR3: CASSPPGVYGYTF. The CDR3 region has the DNA TGTGCCAGCAGTCCCCCCGGGGTCTATGGCTACACCTTC.

The chain uses TRBV27 and TRBJ2-2; 11 nucleotides align to TRBD2. Germline assignment: CDR1 MNHEY and CDR2 SMNVEV (reference sequence). With 5 bases clipped from V and 1 base from J, the junction kept 3 bases outside the gene matches. The CDR3 runs 16 residues. CDR3 in DNA: TGTGCCAGCAGTCCTCTAGCGGGAGGGAACACCGGGGAGCTGTTTTTT. Translation: CASSPLAGGNTGELFF.

The chain uses TRBV5-1 and TRBJ2-7; 10 bases map to TRBD2. The junction had 12 bases not matched to a gene; V was cut back by 4 bases and J by 2 bases. From germline, CDR1 is SGHRS and CDR2 YFSETQ. The CDR3 is made up of 17 amino acids. The DNA for the CDR3 is TGCGCCAGCAGCCTAAGGACTAGCGGACCACCTGCCTACGAGCAGTACTTC. Translated: CASSLRTSGPPAYEQYF.

The chain carries TRBV3-1 (or the pseudogene TRBV3-2) and TRBJ2-1, with TRBD1 matching over 9 bases. V lost 5 bases, J lost 0 bases, and 8 bases stayed unmatched. The CDR3 is 17 residues long. Germline CDR1 reads LGHDT; CDR2 reads YNNKEL (reference sequence). CDR3 sequence: CASSEIGTGRSYNEQFF. As DNA, the CDR3 is TGTGCCAGCAGCGAAATTGGGACAGGGCGCTCCTACAATGAGCAGTTCTTC.

The chain employs TRBV7-9 and TRBJ1-1; 9 bases are a match to TRBD1. V shed 5 bases and J 3 bases; nucleotides not matched to a gene: 13. Germline V CDR1 and CDR2: SEHNR, FQNEAQ (reference sequence). The CDR3 is 17 residues long. The CDR3 nucleotides read TGTGCCAGCAGCCTACTCCCGGGACAGGGACTCGACACTGAAGCTTTCTTT. Translated: CASSLLPGQGLDTEAFF. The full variable domain, rest sourced from reference TRBV7-9 and TRBJ1-1, is DTGVSQNPRHKITKRGQNVTFRCDPISEHNRLYWYRQTLGQGPEFLTYFQNEAQLEKSRLLSDRFSAERPKGSFSTLEIQRTEQGDSAMYLCASSLLPGQGLDTEAFFGQGTRLTVV.

The chain joins TRBV2 to TRBJ2-4; D is perhaps TRBD1 (7 bases). This CDR3 spans 15 amino acids. Trimming took off 3 bases at V and 2 bases at J, with 11 bases between the two ends. Germline loops: CDR1 SNHLY, CDR2 FYNNEI. The CDR3 spells CASSDPGGTKNIQYF. In nucleotides, the CDR3 is TGTGCCAGCAGTGATCCAGGGGGGACCAAAAACATTCAGTACTTC.

The gene calls are TRBV29-1 and TRBJ2-1, with TRBD1 matching 10 bases. The V gene's germline CDR1 is SQVTM and CDR2 ANQGSEA. CDR3 length equals 13 residues. Trimming cost V 5 bases and J 11 bases; bases outside gene matches: 9. The CDR3 nucleotides are TGCAGCGTTCTTTTGACAGGGGGCGCGAAGCAGTTCTTC. This gives the protein CSVLLTGGAKQFF.

This sequence joins TRBV7-2 and TRBJ2-5; possible D gene TRBD1, 6 bases. The V end was cut by 3 bases, the J end by 4 bases, with 15 bases between. The CDR3 loop spans 15 amino acids. The germline V gene has CDR1 SGHTA and CDR2 FQGNSA. In DNA, the CDR3 is TGTGCCAGCAGCTTGGCCCCAACAGGGCTAGAGACCCAGTACTTC. Residues: CASSLAPTGLETQYF.

The chain couples TRBV27 to TRBJ1-1; D gene ambiguous. Germline-derived CDR1 and CDR2 are MNHEY and SMNVEV (reference sequence). With 4 bases removed from V and 0 bases from J, the gap between germline ends came to 12 bases. This CDR3 is 15 amino acids long. The CDR3 DNA reads TGTGCCAGCAGTTCGAGAAGACTAATGAACACTGAAGCTTTCTTT. Encoded protein: CASSSRRLMNTEAFF.

The chain links TRBV4-1 to TRBJ2-3; TRBD2 matches at 8 bases. This CDR3 spans 15 amino acids. J was trimmed by 2 bases and V by 4 bases; bases with no gene match: 5. Looked up from germline, CDR1 is MGHRA and CDR2 is YSYEKL. CDR3: CASSRIAGTTDTQYF. The CDR3 DNA reads TGCGCCAGCAGCCGGATAGCGGGGACCACAGATACGCAGTATTTT.

The chain carries TRBV5-1 and TRBJ1-1, with a tentative D call TRBD1 (5 bases). Trimming took 6 bases from V and 1 from J, leaving 10 bases between them. Germline CDR1 reads SGHRS; CDR2 reads YFSETQ. The CDR3 has 13 amino acids. This CDR3 reads CASTQQGNTEAFF. CDR3 bases: TGCGCCAGCACCCAGCAGGGGAACACTGAAGCTTTCTTT.

The J gene is TRBJ2-1, the V gene TRBV19, with 10 nucleotides matching TRBD1. V shed 3 bases and J 4 bases; nucleotides not matched to a gene: 6. Germline V gene data show CDR1 as LNHDA and CDR2 as SQIVND (reference sequence). This CDR3 has 16 residues. CDR3 nucleotide sequence: TGTGCCAGTAGTATTGTGGGACAGGGGCGATACAATGAGCAGTTCTTC. Translation gives CASSIVGQGRYNEQFF.

The chain combines TRBV6-1 with TRBJ2-1, with D hard to call. Trimming cost V 4 bases and J 8 bases, with 9 bases left between them. The CDR3 runs 12 residues. Per the germline V gene, CDR1 is MNHNS and CDR2 is SASEGT. The CDR3 DNA sequence: TGTGCCAGCAGTGGAGCGTTATATGAGCAGTTCTTC. Translated: CASSGALYEQFF.

The chain uses TRBV10-3 and TRBJ2-1; the D gene is possibly TRBD2 (6 bases). V was cut by 6 bases and J by 8 bases, with 23 bases left in between. Germline V CDR1 and CDR2: ENHRY, SYGVKD. This CDR3 region has 16 residues. CDR3: CAIRKEAGQLWDEQFF. DNA of the CDR3: TGTGCCATCAGAAAGGAAGCGGGTCAACTATGGGATGAGCAGTTCTTC.

The J gene is TRBJ1-5, the V gene TRBV28; possible D gene TRBD1, 6 bases. CDR1 and CDR2 (germline): MDHEN, SYDVKM. V lost 2 bases to trimming and J lost 7 bases, with 12 bases between them. The CDR3 contains 14 residues. The CDR3 protein is CASSLAGAWQPQHF. The CDR3 bases are TGTGCCAGCAGTTTAGCAGGGGCATGGCAGCCCCAGCATTTT.